This is a list of T cell receptor beta chains from one sample in a study of T cell responses to AZD1222 COVID-19 vaccine. Libraries were prepared by immunoSEQ multiplex PCR; TCRdb keeps only in-frame clonotypes and omits some of them. The sample lists some 100,000 clones; 90% to 95% were seen once. The sample consisted of peripheral blood, taken on day 0 of AZD1222 vaccination. Source of these receptors: an adult in good health. Both conserved end residues are part of each CDR3. The D gene is left open where the match is weak. Clone size is given for some rows only: seen once, a few or many times, or a class if the clone is expanded.

d_call	clone_size	v_call	j_call	cdr3_aa	cdr3_nt
NA	NA	TRBV4-3	TRBJ2-7	CASSPNLNIDEQYF	TGCGCCAGCAGCCCGAACCTGAACATCGACGAGCAGTACTTC
NA	NA	TRBV6-5	TRBJ2-7	CASSYSGGPPTEQYF	TGTGCCAGCAGTTACTCCGGGGGTCCCCCTACGGAGCAGTACTTC
TRBD1	NA	TRBV6-1	TRBJ1-6	CASREPGQGNNSPLHF	TGTGCCAGCAGAGAACCGGGACAGGGCAATAATTCACCCCTCCACTTT
NA	NA	TRBV5-4	TRBJ2-2	CASSLEGTGYTGELFF	TGTGCCAGCAGCTTGGAGGGGACGGGATACACCGGGGAGCTGTTTTTT
TRBD1	NA	TRBV7-9	TRBJ2-1	CASSAQGQGSYNEQFF	TGTGCCAGCAGCGCCCAGGGACAGGGCTCCTACAATGAGCAGTTCTTC
NA	NA	TRBV6-5	TRBJ1-3	CASSYSYSNTIYF	TGTGCCAGCAGTTACTCCTACAGTAACACCATATATTTT
TRBD1	NA	TRBV15	TRBJ1-1	CATRGGQLNTEAFF	TGTGCCACCAGAGGGGGACAGTTGAACACTGAAGCTTTCTTT
TRBD1	NA	TRBV2	TRBJ1-1	CASRRTGFEAFF	TGTGCCAGCAGGAGGACAGGGTTTGAAGCTTTCTTT
NA	NA	TRBV9	TRBJ2-2	CASSVAEGIPGELFF	TGTGCCAGCAGCGTAGCGGAGGGGATCCCCGGGGAGCTGTTTTTT
NA	NA	TRBV30	TRBJ1-4	CACSRGGNNEKLFF	TGTGCCTGCTCCCGGGGGGGGAATAATGAAAAACTGTTTTTT
TRBD2	NA	TRBV5-1	TRBJ2-5	CASSLVTGSSGGQETQYF	TGCGCCAGCAGCTTGGTAACAGGGTCTAGCGGGGGCCAAGAGACCCAGTACTTC
NA	NA	TRBV19	TRBJ2-3	CASTQSGTDTQYF	TGTGCCAGTACCCAGTCGGGGACAGATACGCAGTATTTT
NA	NA	TRBV6-1	TRBJ1-5	CASSDGTVRINQPQHF	TGTGCCAGCAGTGACGGGACGGTCCGGATTAATCAGCCCCAGCATTTT
NA	NA	TRBV2	TRBJ1-1	CASSSWQGFTEAFF	TGTGCCAGCAGCTCCTGGCAGGGCTTCACTGAAGCTTTCTTT
TRBD1	NA	TRBV15	TRBJ2-1	CATSSHRGTYNEQFF	TGTGCCACCAGCAGCCACAGGGGAACCTACAATGAGCAGTTCTTC
TRBD1	NA	TRBV19	TRBJ1-2	CASSTRDRRYGYTF	TGTGCCAGTAGTACTCGGGACAGGCGTTATGGCTACACCTTC
TRBD1	NA	TRBV10-3	TRBJ2-2	CAISERTGNTGELFF	TGTGCCATCAGTGAACGGACAGGGAACACCGGGGAGCTGTTTTTT
NA	NA	TRBV5-5	TRBJ2-1	CASSLGRDSYNEQFF	TGTGCCAGCAGCTTAGGGCGGGACTCCTACAATGAGCAGTTCTTC
NA	NA	TRBV9	TRBJ1-6	CASSVGGLGNSPLHF	TGTGCCAGCAGCGTAGGAGGGCTGGGGAATTCACCCCTCCACTTT
TRBD1	NA	TRBV6-1	TRBJ1-3	CASSDRGVGSPIYF	TGTGCCAGCAGTGACAGGGGGGTTGGTTCCCCCATATATTTT
TRBD1	NA	TRBV10-3	TRBJ1-2	CAISDGQGGPYGYTF	TGTGCCATCAGTGACGGACAGGGGGGCCCCTATGGCTACACCTTC
NA	NA	TRBV5-1	TRBJ1-1	CASSSARGTTEAFF	TGCGCCAGCAGCTCAGCCAGGGGCACAACAGAAGCTTTCTTT
TRBD1	NA	TRBV29-1	TRBJ2-7	CSVSSGTGDYEQYF	TGCAGCGTTTCGTCCGGGACAGGAGACTACGAGCAGTACTTC
TRBD1	NA	TRBV7-9	TRBJ1-6	CASSPTGGAYNSPLHF	TGTGCCAGCAGCCCCACAGGGGGCGCCTATAATTCACCCCTCCACTTT
NA	NA	TRBV24-1	TRBJ2-3	CATSQEDTQYF	TGTGCCACCAGTCAGGAGGATACGCAGTATTTT
NA	once	TRBV12-3/TRBV12-4	TRBJ2-2	CASKIRVEWELFF	TGTGCCAGCAAAATTAGGGTGGAGTGGGAGCTGTTTTTT
NA	NA	TRBV10-3	TRBJ2-1	CAIGGNGSSYNEQFF	TGTGCCATCGGGGGGAACGGCAGCTCCTACAATGAGCAGTTCTTC
NA	NA	TRBV10-3	TRBJ2-7	CAISSDAGTYEQYF	TGTGCCATCAGCTCCGACGCAGGAACCTACGAGCAGTACTTC
NA	NA	TRBV9	TRBJ1-2	CASRPGGGHLDGYTF	TGTGCCAGCAGACCCGGGGGGGGCCACCTTGATGGCTACACCTTC
NA	NA	TRBV4-2	TRBJ2-2	CASSQDRGGELFF	TGTGCCAGCAGCCAAGACAGGGGCGGGGAGCTGTTTTTT
NA	NA	TRBV7-9	TRBJ1-2	CASSSQSEGSGYTF	TGTGCCAGCAGCTCACAGTCGGAGGGATCTGGCTACACCTTC
TRBD1	once	TRBV5-1	TRBJ1-1	CASSNPGQGAGTEAFF	TGCGCCAGCAGCAATCCGGGACAGGGGGCGGGCACTGAAGCTTTCTTT
NA	NA	TRBV10-3	TRBJ2-3	CAISESGTYTQYF	TGTGCCATCAGTGAGTCAGGGACATATACGCAGTATTTT
NA	NA	TRBV19	TRBJ1-2	CASTRLGGRNYGYTF	TGTGCCAGTACCCGATTGGGGGGGCGGAACTATGGCTACACCTTC
TRBD1	few	TRBV16	TRBJ2-7	CASSQSYQGATYEQYF	TGTGCCAGCAGCCAATCGTATCAGGGGGCCACCTACGAGCAGTACTTC
NA	NA	TRBV7-2	TRBJ1-1	CASSLGQGNTEAFF	TGTGCCAGCAGCTTGGGCCAGGGGAACACTGAAGCTTTCTTT
NA	NA	TRBV3-1/TRBV3-2	TRBJ1-1	CASSQNSLFPEAFF	TGTGCCAGCAGCCAGAACTCCCTTTTCCCTGAAGCTTTCTTT
NA	once	TRBV28	TRBJ1-5	CASSSSGTEQPQHF	TGTGCCAGCAGTTCTTCAGGGACTGAGCAGCCCCAGCATTTT
NA	NA	TRBV6-5	TRBJ2-3	CASSSKRERATDTQYF	TGTGCCAGCAGTTCGAAGCGAGAGAGGGCAACAGATACGCAGTATTTT
NA	NA	TRBV13	TRBJ1-6	CASSFGRPHNSPLHF	TGTGCCAGCAGCTTCGGGAGACCCCACAATTCACCCCTCCACTTT
NA	NA	TRBV7-9	TRBJ1-1	CASSLRAGANTEAFF	TGTGCCAGCAGCTTAAGGGCAGGGGCGAACACTGAAGCTTTCTTT
NA	NA	TRBV18	TRBJ2-1	CASSPPPGGSEQFF	TGTGCCAGCTCACCCCCCCCCGGGGGCAGTGAGCAGTTCTTC
NA	NA	TRBV29-1	TRBJ1-4	CSSRGGVGDNEKLFF	TGCAGCTCTCGGGGCGGGGTTGGAGATAATGAAAAACTGTTTTTT
NA	NA	TRBV20-1	TRBJ2-5	CSARARETQYF	TGCAGTGCTAGAGCCCGGGAGACCCAGTACTTC
NA	once	TRBV4-1	TRBJ2-5	CASSRTTTYQETQYF	TGCGCCAGCAGCCGGACCACAACGTACCAAGAGACCCAGTACTTC
NA	NA	TRBV25-1	TRBJ2-1	CASSEWEANEQFF	TGTGCCAGCAGTGAATGGGAGGCCAATGAGCAGTTCTTC
NA	NA	TRBV30	TRBJ1-6	CAWSGLLRNSPLHF	TGTGCCTGGAGTGGCCTCTTACGGAATTCACCCCTCCACTTT